The 7 T cell receptor beta chains below were found in one sample sequenced in a study of blood T cell repertoires in COVID-19. Measured with immunoSEQ multiplex PCR; TCRdb has only the in-frame clones, and not every one. The top ten hold around 8.1% of the sample, which has some 170,000 clones, about three quarters seen once. The sample was peripheral blood. The receptor source for this set is a man in his 60s with acute or convalescent COVID-19.

V is TRBV27 and J is TRBJ2-2, with a weak D call TRBD1 (5 bases). This CDR3 has 14 amino acids. Trimming pared 7 bases from V and 2 bases from J, leaving 11 bases between. Looked up from germline, CDR1 is MNHEY and CDR2 is SMNVEV (reference sequence). CDR3 amino acids: CASIGHRNTGELFF. The DNA for the CDR3 is TGTGCCAGCATTGGACATCGAAACACCGGGGAGCTGTTTTTT.

This chain's CDR3 is CATSTLLGADRTEAFF. CDR3 nucleotide sequence: TGTGCCACCAGCACCCTACTTGGGGCCGACCGCACTGAAGCTTTCTTT. V and J are TRBV15 and TRBJ1-1, with D possibly being TRBD1 (5 bases). Trimming stripped 4 bases from V and 4 bases from J, with 19 bases between. There are 16 residues in the CDR3. Germline assignment: CDR1 LNHNV and CDR2 YYDKDF (reference sequence). Filled out from reference TRBV15 and TRBJ1-1, the complete variable domain reads DAMVIQNPRYQVTQFGKPVTLSCSQTLNHNVMYWYQQKSSQAPKLLFHYYDKDFNNEADTPDNFQSRRPNTSFCFLDIRSPGLGDTAMYLCATSTLLGADRTEAFFGQGTRLTVV.

This clone has just one count. The chain recombines TRBV19 with TRBJ2-7, with a tentative D call TRBD1 (5 bases). Trimming stripped 5 bases from V and 2 bases from J, with 10 bases between. Germline loops: CDR1 LNHDA, CDR2 SQIVND (reference sequence). This CDR3 comprises 13 residues. Here the CDR3 reads CASSGAPPYEQYF. CDR3 DNA sequence: TGTGCCAGTAGTGGGGCACCTCCCTACGAGCAGTACTTC.

J is TRBJ1-1 and V is TRBV4-1, with TRBD1 as a possible D gene (5 bases). This CDR3 spans 16 amino acids. The V gene lost 0 bases and the J gene lost 7 bases, with 18 bases spanning the gap. Germline values: CDR1 MGHRA, CDR2 YSYEKL. Here the CDR3 reads CASSQEVGQGGGEAFF. The CDR3 nucleotides are TGCGCCAGCAGCCAAGAGGTAGGGCAGGGAGGCGGTGAAGCTTTCTTT.

The chain couples TRBV12-3 or TRBV12-4 to TRBJ2-7, with D tentatively TRBD1 (6 bases). This CDR3 has 11 amino acids. Trimming shortened V by 5 bases and J by 6 bases, and 8 bases separated the two germline ends. CDR3 DNA sequence: TGTGCCAGCAGTGGGGGCCCCGAGCAGTACTTC. As protein: CASSGGPEQYF.

The chain combines TRBV18 with TRBJ1-2; D perhaps matches TRBD1 (5 bases). V was clipped by 3 bases and J by 5 bases, with 7 bases between them. There are 12 residues in the CDR3. Germline-derived CDR1 and CDR2 are KGHSH and LQKENI. The CDR3 spells CASSPTEYGYTF. In nucleotides, the CDR3 is TGTGCCAGCTCACCGACAGAGTATGGCTACACCTTC. The full variable domain, with the rest looked up from reference TRBV18 and TRBJ1-2, is NAGVMQNPRHLVRRRGQEARLRCSPMKGHSHVYWYRQLPEEGLKFMVYLQKENIIDESGMPKERFSAEFPKEGPSILRIQQVVRGDSAAYFCASSPTEYGYTFGSGTRLTVV.

Written as DNA, the CDR3 is TGTGCCATCAGGCCTAACAGGGGAAGGTTGGACACTGAAGCTTTCTTT. It yields the protein CAIRPNRGRLDTEAFF. This rearrangement joins TRBV10-3 to TRBJ1-1; 7 bases fit TRBD1. This CDR3 is built from 16 residues. The germline V gene encodes CDR1 ENHRY and CDR2 SYGVKD. Unmatched junction bases numbered 13, after V lost 6 bases and J lost 3 bases.